This note documents a single TCR beta chain sequence. What it recognizes is unknown. Regarding the study as a whole: Tumor-infiltrating Treg TCR alpha and beta sequences overlapped most with tumor naive CD4+ T cells, then blood naive.

Full-length variable regions came from constant-region reverse primers plus semi-nested Nested Universal Primer A PCR. From the 5' RACE reads, TCRdb called clonotypes with MiXCR, one entry per CDR3 protein. The sample includes thousands of distinct CDR3 sequences, approximately 61% of them seen just once. Trimming removed 3 bases from V and 1 base from J, with 9 bases in between. The CDR3 runs to 14 residues. The J gene is TRBJ1-1, the V gene TRBV12-3 or TRBV12-4, with D possibly TRBD1 on 6 matching bases. This TCR came from a female donor with breast cancer. Source material: tumor-infiltrating memory CD4+ T cells sorted from the breast tumor. Described subset: memory CD4+ T cells, CD4+CD45RO+CD25-. This CDR3 reads CASSLGAQNTEAFF. The DNA for the CDR3 is TGTGCCAGCAGTTTGGGGGCGCAGAACACTGAAGCTTTCTTT.